What follows is one TCR beta chain and its context. The sample belongs to a study of blood T cell repertoires in COVID-19. Germline CDR1 is SGHKS and CDR2 is YYEKEE (reference sequence). The CDR3 spans 15 residues. V was clipped by 6 bases and J by 10 bases; unmatched bases: 15. In the study's own analysis: The assay estimated nucleated cells by amplifying reference gene primers. The method was immunoSEQ multiplex PCR; TCRdb's version includes in-frame clones alone and lacks a portion of them. V and J calls and clone size come straight from that table; D and trimming were deduced from the DNA. In the table there are 160,000 or so clones, approximately 95% of which are singletons. Seattle's enrolled individuals joined amid active infection and were then monitored longitudinally.

The sequence derives from a woman aged 55-70 years with COVID-19, enrolled during active disease. This sequence joins TRBV5-5 and TRBJ1-4; 7 nucleotides agree with TRBD1. The sample comprised peripheral blood. The DNA of the CDR3 is TGTGCCAGCAACGATCCCCGGGACAGCGTTGGAAAACTGTTTTTT. As protein: CASNDPRDSVGKLFF.